Presented here are 32 T cell receptor beta chains from one specimen sequenced in a study of cytomegalovirus exposure and HLA in healthy donors. Both 60 Vbeta primers and 13 Jbeta primers went into the PCR. Sequencing was performed with immunoSEQ multiplex PCR; in TCRdb, only in-frame clones are kept and a portion is missing. The sample records 130,000 to 150,000 clones, 80% to 85% being singletons. Material for sequencing was PBMCs. The receptors stem from a male donor in good health and CMV-seronegative.

The genes are TRBV6-5 and TRBJ1-2; no clear D. Germline V lookup: CDR1 MNHEY, CDR2 SVGAGI. The CDR3 has 14 amino acids. The V gene lost 0 bases and the J gene lost 2 bases, with 7 bases spanning the gap. CDR3 region: CASSYSAGNYGYTF. DNA for the CDR3: TGTGCCAGCAGTTACTCGGCAGGCAACTATGGCTACACCTTC.

The chain couples TRBV5-4 to TRBJ1-1; perhaps TRBD1 as D (6 bases). Germline assignment: CDR1 SGHNT and CDR2 YYREEE (reference sequence). Trimming removed 1 base at V and 4 bases at J, with 14 bases between. The CDR3 is 15 amino acids. For the CDR3, the DNA is TGTGCCAGCAGCTTGATTTCAGGGGTGAGCACTGAAGCTTTCTTT. Its translation: CASSLISGVSTEAFF.

The chain employs TRBV11-2 and TRBJ1-5, with TRBD1 identical over 12 bases. The CDR3 is 15 residues long. With V trimmed by 7 bases and J by 9 bases, 10 bases remained unmatched. Germline V gene sequence: CDR1 SGHAT, CDR2 FQNNGV. The DNA for the CDR3 is TGTGCCAGCACCCCTAGGGACAGGGGGCGTGGGCCCCAGCATTTT. Amino acid sequence: CASTPRDRGRGPQHF.

The rearrangement joins TRBV5-4 to TRBJ2-1; TRBD2 aligns across 10 bases. The CDR3 loop spans 15 amino acids. The V and J ends lost 4 bases and 5 bases, in that order; junction bases with no gene match: 6. Germline lookup yields CDR1 SGHNT and CDR2 YYREEE (reference sequence). The CDR3 DNA follows: TGTGCCAGCAGCCCGGGACTAGCGTTCAACAATGAGCAGTTCTTC. Protein product: CASSPGLAFNNEQFF.

Worth noting for this clone: This sample also contains other DNA sequences that code for the same CDR3. The chain recombines TRBV9 with TRBJ1-2, with 9 nucleotides matching TRBD1. V was clipped by 0 bases and J by 2 bases; unmatched bases: 2. From germline, CDR1 is SGDLS and CDR2 YYNGEE. The CDR3 is 15 amino acids. The CDR3 spells CASSVGTGGNYGYTF. The CDR3 nucleotides are TGTGCCAGCAGCGTAGGAACAGGGGGCAACTATGGCTACACCTTC.

This clone has just one count. The V and J genes are TRBV2 and TRBJ1-5; weak D call: TRBD1 (6 bases). Germline CDR1 and CDR2: SNHLY and FYNNEI. Trimming left V 6 bases short and J 0 bases short, with 9 bases between. CDR3 length: 14 residues. Written as DNA, the CDR3 is TGTGCCAGCAGGGACAGCCTTAGCAATCAGCCCCAGCATTTT. It encodes CASRDSLSNQPQHF. Complete variable domain (other parts from reference TRBV2 and TRBJ1-5): EPEVTQTPSHQVTQMGQEVILRCVPISNHLYFYWYRQILGQKVEFLVSFYNNEISEKSEIFDDQFSVERPDGSNFTLKIRSTKLEDSAMYFCASRDSLSNQPQHFGDGTRLSIL.

The chain is built from TRBV11-2 and TRBJ2-1; 11 positions match TRBD2. Germline CDR1 and CDR2: SGHAT and FQNNGV. V lost 6 bases to trimming and J lost 6 bases; unmatched junction nucleotides: 4. The CDR3 covers 14 residues. CDR3: CASRWTSGLNEQFF. The CDR3 DNA follows: TGTGCCAGCAGATGGACTAGCGGGCTCAATGAGCAGTTCTTC.

DNA of the CDR3: TGTGCCAGCAGCTTACCGCGAACGATTGCCGGAGAGGAAGCGAACACTGAAGCTTTCTTT. Its protein is CASSLPRTIAGEEANTEAFF. V and J are TRBV7-6 and TRBJ1-1, with D unresolved. This CDR3 is built from 20 residues. Trimming took 2 bases from V and 1 from J, leaving 26 bases between them. From germline, CDR1 is SGHVS and CDR2 FNYEAQ.

The V and J genes are TRBV7-2 and TRBJ2-1, with TRBD2 identical over 12 bases. Germline CDR1 reads SGHTA; CDR2 reads FQGNSA. CDR3 length equals 19 residues. V shed 2 bases and J 0 bases; nucleotides not matched to a gene: 8. The CDR3 sequence: CASSLRLAGGPSSYNEQFF. The DNA of the CDR3 is TGTGCCAGCAGCTTACGGCTAGCGGGAGGGCCAAGCTCCTACAATGAGCAGTTCTTC.

The CDR3 DNA reads as TGTGCAAGTCGCTTAGTAGGGGTAGCGGGTAACTACAATGAGCAGTTCTTC. Translation gives CASRLVGVAGNYNEQFF. The chain links TRBV12-2 to TRBJ2-1; the table names TRBD2, a call not compared with the DNA. TRBV12-2 is listed as a pseudogene. This CDR3 contains 17 residues.

The genes are TRBV5-4 and TRBJ2-7; TRBD2 matches 9 bases. The V gene's germline CDR1 is SGHNT and CDR2 YYREEE (reference sequence). V trimming: 4 bases; J trimming: 4 bases; junction bases outside the gene matches: 9. The CDR3 extends over 15 amino acids. The CDR3 is CASSPGRGGAYEQYF. CDR3 DNA sequence: TGTGCCAGCAGCCCGGGGCGCGGGGGGGCTTACGAGCAGTACTTC. Full variable domain (missing parts from reference TRBV5-4 and TRBJ2-7): ETGVTQSPTHLIKTRGQQVTLRCSSQSGHNTVSWYQQALGQGPQFIFQYYREEENGRGNFPPRFSGLQFPNYSSELNVNALELDDSALYLCASSPGRGGAYEQYFGPGTRLTVT.

In DNA, the CDR3 is TGCGCCAGCAGCTTGGGACTAGTGGGGACCTACAATGAGCAGTTCTTC. This codes for CASSLGLVGTYNEQFF. V is TRBV5-1 and J is TRBJ2-1, with D perhaps TRBD2 (6 bases). Trimming took 0 bases from V and 2 from J, leaving 12 bases between them. CDR1 is SGHRS, CDR2 YFSETQ, per germline. This CDR3 has 16 residues.

CDR3 loop: CASSADNSNTEAFF. The CDR3 DNA is TGTGCCAGCAGTGCCGACAACTCGAACACTGAAGCTTTCTTT. The V call is TRBV27, the J call TRBJ1-1, with D unclear. The ends were cut back, 5 bases at V and 1 base at J, with 11 bases in the middle. CDR3 length: 14 residues. Germline CDR1 MNHEY, CDR2 SMNVEV (reference sequence).

The chain combines TRBV6-1 with TRBJ1-5, with 11 bases lining up with TRBD1. CDR1 and CDR2 from the germline V gene are MNHNS and SASEGT. Trimming removed 8 bases from V and 6 bases from J; junction bases left unmatched: 6. The CDR3 contains 14 residues. CDR3 DNA sequence: TGTGCCAGCCAGGACAGGGGGCCGAGTCAGCCCCAGCATTTT. Encoded protein: CASQDRGPSQPQHF.

The chain links TRBV5-1 to TRBJ2-5; 8 bases align to TRBD2. The CDR3 sequence is 12 residues long. The germline V gene has CDR1 SGHRS and CDR2 YFSETQ. With 4 bases clipped from V and 13 bases from J, the junction kept 9 bases outside the gene matches. The CDR3, as DNA: TGCGCCAGCAGCAATCCCGGGGGGGCCCCGTACTTC. Translating gives CASSNPGGAPYF.

CDR3 DNA: TGTGCCAGCAGTTTTGTGGGCCTCGGCGATGAGCAGTTCTTC. Its translation: CASSFVGLGDEQFF. The chain combines TRBV27 with TRBJ2-1; D not resolved. Looked up from germline, CDR1 is MNHEY and CDR2 is SMNVEV (reference sequence). The CDR3 has 14 amino acids. V was shortened by 3 bases and J by 8 bases, with 14 bases between the two germline ends.

This clone was observed once. V gene TRBV6-1 combines with J gene TRBJ2-3; 9 bases align to TRBD1. Losses at the gene ends were 6 bases for V and 7 bases for J; bases not matched to a gene: 11. Germline CDR1 is MNHNS and CDR2 is SASEGT. This CDR3 region has 15 residues. The CDR3 loop is CASSRIGQGLNTQYF. CDR3 bases: TGTGCCAGCAGCCGGATAGGACAGGGGTTAAATACGCAGTATTTT.

The rearrangement uses TRBV29-1 and TRBJ1-2; possible D gene TRBD1, 6 bases. Germline values: CDR1 SQVTM, CDR2 ANQGSEA. V lost 4 bases to trimming and J lost 5 bases, with 14 bases between them. This CDR3 is 13 amino acids long. Here the CDR3 DNA reads TGCAGCGTTGTGGACAGAGGATGGTATGGCTACACCTTC. Amino acid sequence: CSVVDRGWYGYTF.

The J gene is TRBJ1-6, the V gene TRBV6-5, with D perhaps matching TRBD1 (5 bases). Germline V lookup: CDR1 MNHEY, CDR2 SVGAGI. The CDR3 has 14 residues. V lost 5 bases to trimming and J lost 5 bases, with 10 bases between them. The CDR3 loop is CASSLQGNNSPLHF. In DNA, the CDR3 is TGTGCCAGCAGTCTGCAGGGAAATAATTCACCCCTCCACTTT.

The chain couples TRBV29-1 to TRBJ1-2; 7 nucleotides align to TRBD1. This CDR3 has 12 amino acids. V trimming: 6 bases; J trimming: 8 bases; junction bases outside the gene matches: 9. From germline, CDR1 is SQVTM and CDR2 ANQGSEA. CDR3 protein: CSVGRQGRGYTF. The CDR3 DNA is TGCAGCGTGGGTCGACAGGGTCGGGGCTACACCTTC.

The rearrangement joins TRBV7-9 to TRBJ1-1; perhaps TRBD1 as D (5 bases). The V gene's germline CDR1 is SEHNR and CDR2 FQNEAQ (reference sequence). The V end lost 5 bases, the J end lost 2 bases, and 15 bases lay between the germline ends. The CDR3 loop spans 15 amino acids. CDR3 in amino acids: CASSPPGLRNTEAFF. The CDR3 nucleotides are TGTGCCAGCAGCCCTCCGGGACTGCGTAACACTGAAGCTTTCTTT.

V usage is TRBV7-2 and J usage is TRBJ1-6; D gene ambiguous. This CDR3 is 12 amino acids long. V was trimmed by 5 bases and J by 3 bases, leaving 2 bases between them. The germline V gene has CDR1 SGHTA and CDR2 FQGNSA. The DNA for the CDR3 is TGTGCCAGCAGCCGCTATAATTCACCCCTCCACTTT. Encoded protein: CASSRYNSPLHF.

This clone was observed a few times. J is TRBJ2-2 and V is TRBV5-1; TRBD1 is a possible D gene (5 bases). The CDR3 sequence is 14 residues long. Germline CDR1 reads SGHRS; CDR2 reads YFSETQ. V lost 0 bases, J lost 6 bases, and 9 bases lay in between. CDR3: CASSLALGAGELFF. The CDR3 bases are TGCGCCAGCAGCTTGGCCTTAGGGGCCGGGGAGCTGTTTTTT. The full variable domain, with the rest looked up from reference TRBV5-1 and TRBJ2-2, is KAGVTQTPRYLIKTRGQQVTLSCSPISGHRSVSWYQQTPGQGLQFLFEYFSETQRNKGNFPGRFSGRQFSNSRSEMNVSTLELGDSALYLCASSLALGAGELFFGEGSRLTVL.

This clone was detected only once. Germline and junction disagree at one end, which may indicate a read error. The chain links TRBV5-8 to TRBJ2-7; no clear D gene. CDR1 is SGHTS and CDR2 is YDEGEE in the germline V gene. CDR3 length equals 13 residues. The CDR3 nucleotides are TGTGCCAGCAGCCGACGGAGCGCAGACCGCCTGCGTTTC. Residues: CASSRRSADRLRF.

This sequence joins TRBV14 and TRBJ2-1; 8 bases are a match to TRBD2. The CDR3 is 13 residues long. Germline CDR1 is SGHDN and CDR2 is FVKESK. Trimming cost V 0 bases and J 14 bases; bases outside gene matches: 6. The DNA for the CDR3 is TGTGCCAGCAGCCAAGATACTAGCGGAAAAGAGTTCTTC. It translates to CASSQDTSGKEFF.

This clone was found once. The J gene is TRBJ2-7, the V gene TRBV28; a possible D gene is TRBD1 (5 bases). Trimming removed 2 bases from V and 1 base from J, with 12 bases in between. CDR3 length: 15 residues. Germline V CDR1 and CDR2: MDHEN, SYDVKM. The CDR3 here is CASSLRAYRSYEQYF. CDR3 nucleotide sequence: TGTGCCAGCAGTTTACGAGCCTACAGGTCCTACGAGCAGTACTTC.

This clone was counted between two and nine times. This chain uses TRBV7-9 with TRBJ2-1, with D perhaps TRBD2 (7 bases). The CDR3 length is 14 residues. V lost 3 bases, J lost 4 bases, and 10 bases lay in between. CDR1 and CDR2 (germline): SEHNR, FQNEAQ (reference sequence). This CDR3 is CASSFGGQYNEQFF. The CDR3 coding sequence is TGTGCCAGCAGCTTCGGGGGGCAATACAATGAGCAGTTCTTC.

The rearrangement joins TRBV19 to TRBJ1-6; D unresolved. This CDR3 is 13 amino acids long. CDR1 is LNHDA, CDR2 SQIVND, per germline (reference sequence). V gave up 4 bases and J gave up 10 bases, with 11 bases separating them. CDR3 nucleotide sequence: TGTGCCAGTAGTACCCAGCGGAAATCACCCCTCCACTTT. As protein: CASSTQRKSPLHF.

Many counts were recorded for this clone. The genes are TRBV25-1 and TRBJ1-1; 7 nucleotides line up with TRBD1. Germline lookup yields CDR1 MGHDK and CDR2 SYGVNS. The CDR3 runs 16 residues. V gave up 2 bases and J gave up 5 bases; unmatched junction bases: 11. DNA for the CDR3: TGTGCCAGCAGTGAAATTTCCGAAACAGGGGAGACTGAAGCTTTCTTT. Its protein product is CASSEISETGETEAFF.

The J gene is TRBJ2-2, the V gene TRBV7-3; D perhaps matches TRBD2 (7 bases). Germline values: CDR1 SGHTA, CDR2 FQGTGA. V lost 5 bases and J lost 0, with 22 bases in between. The CDR3 is 19 residues long. CDR3 loop: CASSLRIGGGRTNTGELFF. In nucleotides, the CDR3 is TGTGCCAGCAGCCTAAGGATAGGGGGGGGACGGACGAACACCGGGGAGCTGTTTTTT.

This chain joins TRBV13 and TRBJ1-2, with D unclear. The CDR3 consists of 16 residues. V lost 3 bases and J 4 bases, leaving 18 bases between the germline ends. Germline V gene data show CDR1 as PRHDT and CDR2 as FYEKMQ (reference sequence). Written as DNA, the CDR3 is TGTGCCAGCAGCTTCCGAGCTTCCCCTCCGCGCTATGGCTACACCTTC. Translating gives CASSFRASPPRYGYTF.

This clone appeared a single time. This rearrangement joins TRBV7-9 to TRBJ2-3; D is unresolved. V was clipped by 0 bases and J by 4 bases, with 11 bases between them. This CDR3 has 15 amino acids. CDR1 is SEHNR and CDR2 is FQNEAQ in the germline V gene (reference sequence). The CDR3 DNA reads TGTGCCAGCAGCTTAGCCAGCGCCCCCGCAGATACGCAGTATTTT. This encodes CASSLASAPADTQYF.